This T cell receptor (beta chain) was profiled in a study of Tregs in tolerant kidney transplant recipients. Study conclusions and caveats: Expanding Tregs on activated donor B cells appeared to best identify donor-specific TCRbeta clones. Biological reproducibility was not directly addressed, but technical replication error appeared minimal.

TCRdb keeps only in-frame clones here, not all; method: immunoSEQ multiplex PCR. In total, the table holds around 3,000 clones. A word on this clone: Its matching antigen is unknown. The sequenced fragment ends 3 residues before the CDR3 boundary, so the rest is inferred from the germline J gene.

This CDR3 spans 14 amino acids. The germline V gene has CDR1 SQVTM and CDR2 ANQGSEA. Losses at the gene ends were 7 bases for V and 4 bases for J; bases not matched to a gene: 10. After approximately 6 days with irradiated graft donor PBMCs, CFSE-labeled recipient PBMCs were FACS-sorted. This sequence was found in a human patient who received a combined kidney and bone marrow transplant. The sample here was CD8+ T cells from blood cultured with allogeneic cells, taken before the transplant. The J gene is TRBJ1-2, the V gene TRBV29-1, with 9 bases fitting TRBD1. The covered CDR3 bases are TGCAGCGCCATACCGGGACAGGGTTCCTATGGC. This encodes CSAIPGQGSYG. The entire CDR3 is CSAIPGQGSYGYTF.